This T cell receptor beta chain was recorded in a study of brain T cells in children with intractable seizures. Notes on the study in general: Pre-surgery blood may have been undersampled, hiding some clones.

As regards this clone: Its target is not known.

The germline V gene has CDR1 DFQATT and CDR2 SNEGSKA (reference sequence). V lost 3 bases to trimming and J lost 12 bases, with 9 bases between them. The CDR3 runs 10 residues. This table comes from immunoSEQ multiplex PCR, and its TCRdb copy is limited to in-frame clones, with some not included. The sample comprises 340,000 or so clones, 93% of which are singletons, and 5.7% rests with the top ten. This sample's time point: blood from clinic visit 5 months post-surgery; TSC patient then seizure free. V gene TRBV20-1 combines with J gene TRBJ2-1; D tentatively fits TRBD1 or TRBD2 (6 bases each). The TCR originated in a boy in the first two years of life with tuberous sclerosis and intractable seizures. Sequencing was performed on peripheral blood, taken about 5 months after surgery. DNA for the CDR3: TGCAGTGCTAGCAAGGGGGGGCAGTTCTTC. Protein: CSASKGGQFF.